This paragraph reports one TCR beta chain. The antigen is undetermined. CDR3 length: 16 amino acids. V lost 1 base, J lost 4 bases, and 5 bases stayed unmatched. The germline CDR1 and CDR2 sequences are SGHVS and FNYEAQ. This record comes from a study of graft-versus-host responses after intestinal transplantation. About the research overall: The transplants performed in recipients were multivisceral, liver-intestinal, or isolated intestinal. Every one of the recipients received anti-thymocyte globulin induction and afterwards took tacrolimus and steroids for about 3 years.

Only in-frame clones appear in the TCRdb table, and some are missing; sequencing was by immunoSEQ multiplex PCR. This table has approximately 70,000 clones, roughly 92% appearing once. Whole-study results and caveats: Graft-donor T cell macrochimerism in patients accompanied high graft-versus-host to host-versus-graft clonal ratios in allografts.

The material was bone marrow, obtained around 720 days after intestinal transplantation. J is TRBJ2-2 and V is TRBV7-6, with 8 bases fitting TRBD2. This clonotype was sampled from a human patient who received an intestinal transplant, so some T cells may come from the graft donor. The CDR3 sequence is CASSLESSGITGELFF. In nucleotides, the CDR3 is TGTGCCAGCAGCTTAGAGAGTAGCGGGATCACCGGGGAGCTGTTTTTT.